This T cell receptor (beta chain) was sequenced in a study of blood T cells in healthy people across ages (dated by TCRdb to about 2015). Concerning the study at large: In model experiments, roughly one uniquely barcoded TCR beta cDNA molecule per two T cells was captured by template switching. To avoid experimental bias, donors of different ages were distributed randomly across sequencing lanes. Donors were grouped into four age groups: young (average approximately 16 years), middle-aged (about 38), aged (about 59) and long-lived (about 82). To track age-related changes in TCR beta repertoire diversity, the study relied on deep sequencing normalized with unique cDNA molecular identifiers. Using the same blood draw, the study looked at two additional independent replicas of 1 million unique cDNA reads for two donors, one aged 18 to 30 and the other aged 80 or older.

The library was made by 5' RACE. The second PCR ran for about 6 to 12 cycles and used a J-beta primer mix along with a sample-barcoded 5' primer. A unique molecular identifier was introduced onto each TCR beta cDNA molecule by a template-switch 5' adaptor carrying 12 random nucleotides. Each sample yielded at least 2.5 million CDR3-containing paired-end reads. First-strand cDNA synthesis was performed from all RNA using the Mint cDNA synthesis kit, with priming by a TRBC-specific oligonucleotide. Following uracil-DNA glycosylase treatment, all cDNA underwent a first 18-cycle PCR with the universal primers M1SS and BC2_uni_R. The study's own analysis went as follows. For normalization, 1 million high-quality reads were randomly selected from each sample, with every read carrying a distinct molecular identifier. Instead of being binned into consensus sequences, reads with shared molecular identifiers were discarded. MiTCR, set to a Q25 quality threshold and the strictest error-elimination algorithm, was used for CDR3 identification, clonotype clustering and error correction. A nonparametric unseen species model with Euler transformation was used to estimate lower-bound total TCR beta diversity. TCRdb ran its own pipeline on the public reads, namely fastp trimming at Q25 and MiXCR clone calling, and kept in-frame beta chains. Identical CDR3 proteins give one entry, which carries the most common genes and DNA. For this entry, the V and J calls and clone size follow TCRdb and not the study's own pipeline. This sample gives 1.5 million to 2 million distinct CDR3 sequences in total; around 42% of them show up just once. Roughly 24% of the sample comes from the top ten.

The paper's findings and limits, for the study overall: As age increased, observed TCR beta diversity per million T cells dropped in a roughly linear way, and a significant reduction was already evident by age 40. Conclusive comparison of naive and antigen-experienced compartments was prevented by the profiling of bulk unsorted PBMCs. The percentage of naive T cells measured by flow cytometry correlated strongly with observed TCR beta diversity. The CMV infection status of donors was not known, potentially confounding age-related changes in expanded clonotypes. Compared with the aged group, the long-lived group had more naive CD4+ T cells, fewer expanded clones and increased TCR diversity, a pattern suggesting age selection. Total diversity estimates from one million sequenced T cells were considered lower bounds and underestimates.

This clonotype occurred a few times. Its antigen is still unknown. Base qualities are not provided; no much larger clone lies one nucleotide away. Systemically healthy Caucasian individuals from Russia, roughly 40 in total and aged roughly 6 to 100 years, were included as donors. About 10 milliliters of peripheral blood were collected from each donor into EDTA-treated Vacutainer tubes. PBMCs were isolated by Ficoll-Paque density-gradient centrifugation, with at least 7 million obtained per sample. Trizol reagent was used to extract total RNA from the PBMCs, yielding at least 5 micrograms per sample. The percentages of naive CD45RAhigh/CD27high T cells were determined by flow cytometry on a PBMC aliquot from every donor. Including cysteine and phenylalanine, the CDR3 has 18 amino acids. Kept here is only the CDR3 DNA, which spans 54 bases and is read in frame from base 1. For this chain, trimming is 6 bases at the V end and 2 bases at the J end, and the number of junction bases without a gene match is 14.

The sequence came from a human donor in good health. Sequenced input: blood. The chain is assembled from TRBV12-3 or TRBV12-4 and TRBJ2-3, and 10 junctional nucleotides match TRBD2. CDR3 reads: CASSHGRLAGVPTDTQYF. The DNA sequence follows: TGTGCCAGCAGCCACGGTAGGCTAGCGGGGGTTCCCACAGATACGCAGTATTTT.